This is a list of T cell receptor beta chains from one sample in a study of cytomegalovirus exposure and HLA in healthy donors. Repertoires were generated with immunoSEQ multiplex PCR, while TCRdb's copy carries only in-frame clones and drops some. The top ten hold about 2.8% of the sample, which has under 110,000 clones, about 70% seen once. Sequencing was done on a sample of PBMCs. The receptors stem from a female donor in good health and CMV-seronegative. CDR3s include the opening cysteine and the closing phenylalanine or tryptophan. D genes are given only for firm matches. Size values are once, few and many counts, or a class for expanded clones, and some rows have none.

>TRBV2|TRBD1|TRBJ2-2|-
TGTGCCAGCAGGGACCTGGGGACAGGGACCACCGGGGAGCTGTTTTTT
CASRDLGTGTTGELFF
>TRBV5-5|-|TRBJ1-1|-
TGTGCCAGCAGCTTCCCAGGGGATGAAGCTTTCTTT
CASSFPGDEAFF
>TRBV6-4|-|TRBJ2-1|-
TGTGCCAGCAGTGACTCGCGGGCGAGCTCCTACAATGAGCAGTTCTTC
CASSDSRASSYNEQFF
>TRBV2|TRBD1|TRBJ1-3|-
TGTGCCAGCAGGAACCCTCAGGGGGCTATCGGAAACACCATATATTTT
CASRNPQGAIGNTIYF
>TRBV5-4|-|TRBJ1-3|-
TGTGCCAGCAGCCACAAGGGTACGGGGGGAAACACCATATATTTT
CASSHKGTGGNTIYF
>TRBV9|-|TRBJ1-1|-
TGTGCCAGCAGCGTAGGGCTTATAACTGAAGCTTTCTTT
CASSVGLITEAFF
>TRBV28|TRBD1|TRBJ1-4|-
TGTGCCAGCAGGGGCGGACAGGGTTTAACTAATGAAAAACTGTTTTTT
CASRGGQGLTNEKLFF
>TRBV7-2|-|TRBJ2-7|-
TGTGCCAGCAGCCCCCGGGGGGACAGGAGCGAGCAGTACTTC
CASSPRGDRSEQYF
>TRBV20-1|-|TRBJ2-7|-
TGCAGTGGCGACTCCCTCTACGAGCAGTACTTC
CSGDSLYEQYF
>TRBV2|-|TRBJ1-5|-
TGTGCCAGCAGTGATTACGGAGGGGCTCAGCCCCAGCATTTT
CASSDYGGAQPQHF
>TRBV19|TRBD2|TRBJ2-3|-
TGTGCCAGTAGGGGGACTAGCGGACACACAGATACGCAGTATTTT
CASRGTSGHTDTQYF
>TRBV10-1|TRBD1|TRBJ2-7|-
TGCGCCCAAGCAGTGGGACAGGGCCTGAATGACGAGCAGTACTTC
CAQAVGQGLNDEQYF
>TRBV4-2|TRBD1|TRBJ1-2|-
TGTGCCAGCAGCCTGGGAACAGGGGGCGGCGACTATGGCTACACCTTC
CASSLGTGGGDYGYTF
>TRBV28|-|TRBJ2-2|-
TGTGCCAGCAGTGCCAGACACCGCGGGGAGCTGTTTTTT
CASSARHRGELFF
>TRBV28|-|TRBJ2-2|-
TGTGCCATCGCCCAGGAGGGGTACACCGGGGAGCTGTTTTTT
CAIAQEGYTGELFF
>TRBV11-2|-|TRBJ2-7|-
TGTGCCAGCAGCTTCCCAGGGACCTACGAGCAGTACTTC
CASSFPGTYEQYF
>TRBV6-6|TRBD1|TRBJ2-7|-
TGTGCCAGCAGTTTAGGGGGGGGACAGGGTTACGACGAGCAGTACTTC
CASSLGGGQGYDEQYF
>TRBV4-2|TRBD2|TRBJ2-5|-
TGTGCCAGCAGCCAAGTCCCTAGCGGGGAAGAGACCCAGTACTTC
CASSQVPSGEETQYF
>TRBV12-5|-|TRBJ1-1|-
TGTGCTAGTGGTTTGGTCCGGGGATTGGGAGCTTTCTTT
CASGLVRGLGAFF
>TRBV10-1|TRBD1|TRBJ2-7|-
TGCGCCAGCAGGGGACAGGGCCCCTACGAGCAGTACTTC
CASRGQGPYEQYF
>TRBV7-6|TRBD2|TRBJ2-3|-
TGTGCCAGCAGCTTTGCTTGGACTAGCGGCATCACAGATACGCAGTATTTT
CASSFAWTSGITDTQYF
>TRBV19|-|TRBJ1-2|-
TGTGCCAGTAAGTCAGGTTCCACTAACTATGGCTACACCTTC
CASKSGSTNYGYTF
>TRBV21-1|-|TRBJ2-5|once
TGTGCCAGATTCAAAAGACAGGGCATAAAAGAGACCCAGTACTTC
CARFKRQGIKETQYF
>TRBV23-1|-|TRBJ1-3|once
TGCGCCAGCAGTCCCAATCACCGCAGGGCTGGAAACACCATATATTTT
CASSPNHRRAGNTIYF
>TRBV27|-|TRBJ2-7|-
TGTGCCAGCAGTTTCGGGAGAGACGAGCAGTACTTC
CASSFGRDEQYF
>TRBV7-9|TRBD1|TRBJ1-2|-
TGTGCCAGCAGCCCTAGTGGACAGGGTGGCTACACCTTC
CASSPSGQGGYTF
>TRBV11-3|TRBD2|TRBJ2-1|-
TGTGCCAGCAGCCTCGTATCTAGCGGGAGTAGGAATGAGCAGTTCTTC
CASSLVSSGSRNEQFF
>TRBV5-5|-|TRBJ1-1|-
TGTGCCAGCAGCCTGCACAAGGGGGACACTGAAGCTTTCTTT
CASSLHKGDTEAFF
>TRBV6-1|-|TRBJ1-5|-
TGTGCCAGCAGTGAAAGGGGAACGCGGGGACAGCCCCAGCATTTT
CASSERGTRGQPQHF
>TRBV10-3|TRBD2|TRBJ2-3|-
TGTGCCATCAGTGAAAGCGGGAGTGGCACAGATACGCAGTATTTT
CAISESGSGTDTQYF
>TRBV23-1|-|TRBJ1-5|-
TGCGCCAGCAGTCCAGGGGACCGAACTGTCGGCAATCAGCCCCAGCATTTT
CASSPGDRTVGNQPQHF
>TRBV9|-|TRBJ2-7|-
TGTGCCAGCAGCGGAGGAAAACAACCTACCTACGAGCAGTACTTC
CASSGGKQPTYEQYF
>TRBV4-2|-|TRBJ1-1|few
TGTGCCAGCAGCCAAGTATTAGGCAGACAGAACACTGAAGCTTTCTTT
CASSQVLGRQNTEAFF
>TRBV7-2|-|TRBJ2-3|few
TGTGCCAGCAGTACGGCGCGGGGATTCGGCACAGATACGCAGTATTTT
CASSTARGFGTDTQYF
>TRBV2|-|TRBJ1-4|-
TGTGCCAGCAGTGAATCAGGGACTTCAACTAATGAAAAACTGTTTTTT
CASSESGTSTNEKLFF
>TRBV9|-|TRBJ1-2|few
TGTGCCAGCAGCGTAGGAGGTCGGGGTCGGAGGGGTGGCTACACCTTC
CASSVGGRGRRGGYTF
>TRBV13|-|TRBJ2-6|-
TGTGCCAGCAGACGGGAGACGCCTGGGGCCAACGTCCTGACTTTC
CASRRETPGANVLTF
>TRBV9|TRBD1|TRBJ1-1|-
TGTGCCAGCAGCGGATCCGACAGGGGAACTGAAGCTTTCTTT
CASSGSDRGTEAFF
>TRBV19|-|TRBJ1-5|-
TGTGCCAGTGATGATGGCAGGGGCAATCAGCCCCAGCATTTT
CASDDGRGNQPQHF
>TRBV7-2|-|TRBJ1-1|-
TGTGCCAGCAGCTTTTCAGGGTGGAGCACTGAAGCTTTCTTT
CASSFSGWSTEAFF
>TRBV6-5|-|TRBJ1-4|-
TGTGCCAGCAGTTACGGAGATGCAACTAATGAAAAACTGTTTTTT
CASSYGDATNEKLFF
>TRBV30|-|TRBJ1-4|-
TGTGCCTGGGGCAGGGGTGAAAAACTGTTTTTT
CAWGRGEKLFF